This T cell receptor (beta chain) originates from a study of blood T cell repertoires in COVID-19. At the level of the study: The United States, Italy and Spain provided the acute and convalescent COVID-19 samples. T cells, B-cell-depleted T cells, or PBMCs provided the cDNA or gDNA that served as material.

Per the authors' pipeline: Estimated nucleated cell counts came from reference gene primer amplification. TCRdb's copy holds only in-frame clones and misses some; the assay was immunoSEQ multiplex PCR. Clone size and the V and J calls come from that table; the DNA yielded D and trimming. The data contain 150,000 to 200,000 clones, over 70% of them singletons. Germline V gene data show CDR1 as SGDLS and CDR2 as YYNGEE. Trimming cost V 4 bases and J 0 bases, with 20 bases left between them. This CDR3 is built from 17 residues. The sequence came from a woman of 80 years or more with active or convalescent COVID-19. Sequences were obtained from peripheral blood. The chain couples TRBV9 to TRBJ2-7; possibly TRBD1 for D (6 bases). As DNA, the CDR3 is TGTGCCAGCAGCCCTGATGTACAGGGCAGGTCCTCCTACGAGCAGTACTTC. This translates into CASSPDVQGRSSYEQYF.